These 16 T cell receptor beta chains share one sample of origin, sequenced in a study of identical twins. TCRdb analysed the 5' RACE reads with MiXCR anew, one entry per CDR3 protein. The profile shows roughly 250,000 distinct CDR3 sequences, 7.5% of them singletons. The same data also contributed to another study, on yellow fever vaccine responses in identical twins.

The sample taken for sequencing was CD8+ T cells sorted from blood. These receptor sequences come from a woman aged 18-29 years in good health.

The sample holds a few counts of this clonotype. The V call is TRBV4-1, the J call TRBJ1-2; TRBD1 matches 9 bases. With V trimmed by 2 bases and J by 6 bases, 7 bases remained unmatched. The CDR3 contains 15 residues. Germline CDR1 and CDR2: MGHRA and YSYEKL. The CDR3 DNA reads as TGCGCCAGCAGCCAAACGGACAGGGGATTCGATGGCTACACCTTC. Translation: CASSQTDRGFDGYTF.

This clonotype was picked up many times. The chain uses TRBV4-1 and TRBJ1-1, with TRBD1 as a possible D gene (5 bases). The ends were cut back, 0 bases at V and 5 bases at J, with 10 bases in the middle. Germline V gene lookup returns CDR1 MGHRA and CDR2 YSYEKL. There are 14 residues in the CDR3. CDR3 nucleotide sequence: TGCGCCAGCAGCCAAGATCGGCGACAGACTGAAGCTTTCTTT. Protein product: CASSQDRRQTEAFF.

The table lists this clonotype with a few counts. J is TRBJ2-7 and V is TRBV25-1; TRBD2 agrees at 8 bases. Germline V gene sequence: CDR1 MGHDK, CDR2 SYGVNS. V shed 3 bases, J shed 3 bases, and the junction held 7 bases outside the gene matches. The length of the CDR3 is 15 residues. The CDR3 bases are TGTGCCAGCAGTGACGCCGCTAGCGGGTTCTACGAGCAGTACTTC. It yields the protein CASSDAASGFYEQYF.

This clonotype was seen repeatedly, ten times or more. The CDR3 nucleotides read TGCGCCAGCAGTTCCCAGGGTTATCGCAATGAGCAGTTCTTC. It codes for CASSSQGYRNEQFF. The rearrangement links TRBV10-2 to TRBJ2-1; D perhaps matches TRBD1 (5 bases). In germline, CDR1 is WSHSY, CDR2 SAAADI. Trimming left V 5 bases short and J 6 bases short, with 14 bases between. CDR3 length: 14 amino acids.

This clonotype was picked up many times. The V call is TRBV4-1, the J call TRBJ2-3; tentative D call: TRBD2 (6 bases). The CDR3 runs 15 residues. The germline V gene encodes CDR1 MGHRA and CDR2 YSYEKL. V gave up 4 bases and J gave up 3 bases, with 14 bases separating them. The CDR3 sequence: CASSPFGGRTDTQYF. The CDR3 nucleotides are TGCGCCAGCAGCCCCTTCGGGGGAAGGACAGATACGCAGTATTTT.

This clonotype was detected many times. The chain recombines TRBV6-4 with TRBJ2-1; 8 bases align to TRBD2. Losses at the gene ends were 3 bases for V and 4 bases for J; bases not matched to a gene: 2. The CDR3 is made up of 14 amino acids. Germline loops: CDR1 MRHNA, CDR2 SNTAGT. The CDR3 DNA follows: TGTGCCAGCAGTGAGACTAGCGAGTACAATGAGCAGTTCTTC. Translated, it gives CASSETSEYNEQFF.

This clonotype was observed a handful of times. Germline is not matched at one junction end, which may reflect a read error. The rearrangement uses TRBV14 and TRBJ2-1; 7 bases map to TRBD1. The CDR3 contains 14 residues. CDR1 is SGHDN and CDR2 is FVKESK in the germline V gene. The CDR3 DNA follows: TGTGCCACCAGCTCAACAGGGGTAAAAAATGAGCAGTTCTTC. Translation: CATSSTGVKNEQFF. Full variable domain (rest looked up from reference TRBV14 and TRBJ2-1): EAGVTQFPSHSVIEKGQTVTLRCDPISGHDNLYWYRRVMGKEIKFLLHFVKESKQDESGMPNNRFLAERTGGTYSTLKVQPAELEDSGVYFCATSSTGVKNEQFFGPGTRLTVL.

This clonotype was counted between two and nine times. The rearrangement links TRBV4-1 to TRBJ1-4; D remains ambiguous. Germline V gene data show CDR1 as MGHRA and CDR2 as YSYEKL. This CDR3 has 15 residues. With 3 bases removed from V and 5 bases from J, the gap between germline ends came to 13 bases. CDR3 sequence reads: CASSHESGLNEKLFF. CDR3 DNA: TGCGCCAGCAGCCATGAATCCGGGCTCAATGAAAAACTGTTTTTT.

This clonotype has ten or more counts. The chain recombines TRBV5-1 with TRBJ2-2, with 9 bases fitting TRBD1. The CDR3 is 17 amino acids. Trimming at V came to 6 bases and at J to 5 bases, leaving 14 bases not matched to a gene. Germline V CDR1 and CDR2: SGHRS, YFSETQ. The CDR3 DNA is TGCGCCAGCACCAGAGGCCCGGGACAGGGAGATACCGGGGAGCTGTTTTTT. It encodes CASTRGPGQGDTGELFF.

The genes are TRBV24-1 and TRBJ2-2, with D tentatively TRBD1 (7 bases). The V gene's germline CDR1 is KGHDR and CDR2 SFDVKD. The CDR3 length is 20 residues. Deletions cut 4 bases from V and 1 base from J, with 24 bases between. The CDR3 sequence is CATSESTGAPGLLNTGELFF. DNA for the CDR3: TGTGCCACCAGTGAATCAACAGGGGCTCCCGGACTATTGAACACCGGGGAGCTGTTTTTT.

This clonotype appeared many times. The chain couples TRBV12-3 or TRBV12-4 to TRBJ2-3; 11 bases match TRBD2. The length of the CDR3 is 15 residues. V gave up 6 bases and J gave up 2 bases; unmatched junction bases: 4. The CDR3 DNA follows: TGTGCCAGCAGGGCGACTAGCGGGACCACAGATACGCAGTATTTT. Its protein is CASRATSGTTDTQYF.

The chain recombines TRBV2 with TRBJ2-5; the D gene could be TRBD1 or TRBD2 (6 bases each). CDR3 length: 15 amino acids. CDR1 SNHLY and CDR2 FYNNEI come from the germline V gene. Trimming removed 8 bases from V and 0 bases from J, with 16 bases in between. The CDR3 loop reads CASPRRGHHQETQYF. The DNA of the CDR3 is TGTGCCAGCCCCAGGAGGGGACACCACCAAGAGACCCAGTACTTC.

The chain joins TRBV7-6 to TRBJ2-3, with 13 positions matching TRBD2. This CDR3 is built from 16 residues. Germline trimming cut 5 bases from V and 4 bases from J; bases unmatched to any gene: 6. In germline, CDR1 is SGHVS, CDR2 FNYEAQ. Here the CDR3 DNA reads TGTGCCAGCAGCCAACTAGCGGGAGGGGGCCCAGATACGCAGTATTTT. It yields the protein CASSQLAGGGPDTQYF.

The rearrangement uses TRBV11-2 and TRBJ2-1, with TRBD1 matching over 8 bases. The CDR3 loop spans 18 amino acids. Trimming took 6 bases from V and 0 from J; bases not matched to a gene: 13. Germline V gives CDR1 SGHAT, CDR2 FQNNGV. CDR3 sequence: CASRSQGAHSISYNEQFF. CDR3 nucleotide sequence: TGTGCCAGCAGGTCTCAGGGGGCTCACAGTATCTCCTACAATGAGCAGTTCTTC.

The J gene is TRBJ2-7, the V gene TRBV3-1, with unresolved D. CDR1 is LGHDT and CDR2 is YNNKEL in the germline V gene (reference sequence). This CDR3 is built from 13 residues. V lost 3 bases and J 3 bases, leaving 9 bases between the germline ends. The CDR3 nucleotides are TGTGCCAGCAGCCAGGACCATAACTACGAGCAGTACTTC. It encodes CASSQDHNYEQYF.

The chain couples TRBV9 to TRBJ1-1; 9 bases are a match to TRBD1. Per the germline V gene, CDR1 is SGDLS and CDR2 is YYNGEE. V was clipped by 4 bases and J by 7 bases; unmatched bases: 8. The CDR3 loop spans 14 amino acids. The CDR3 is CASSTSGTGNEAFF. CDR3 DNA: TGTGCCAGCAGCACCTCCGGGACAGGGAATGAAGCTTTCTTT.